Given below is one T cell receptor (beta chain) in context. Its cognate antigen is unknown. One end of the junction does not line up with germline, which may come from a read error. The record originates from a study of cytomegalovirus exposure and HLA in healthy donors. The donors were healthy bone marrow donors. This CDR3 comprises 14 residues. General study findings and limits: A prior analysis recorded that most TCR beta V segments were productive about 87% or about 30% of the time.

A multiplex PCR was run with 60 Vbeta primers and 13 Jbeta primers. Produced via immunoSEQ multiplex PCR; TCRdb's table is partial and in-frame only. The sample has roughly 100,000 clones; around 78% are singletons. This rearrangement joins TRBV23-1 to TRBJ1-4; 10 positions match TRBD1. TRBV23-1 is flagged as an ORF with uncertain function. The specimen sequenced was PBMCs. The origin of this receptor is a male donor in good health and CMV-seronegative. CDR3 protein: CASSQPGQGGRLVF. DNA for the CDR3: TGCGCCAGCAGTCAACCCGGACAGGGGGGCCGGTTAGTTTTT.